The entry below describes one TCR beta chain. Its antigen remains unidentified. These data are taken from a study of CD8+ T cells in alopecia areata. Study-level information: Oral tofacitinib (5 to 10 mg twice daily) was administered to treated patients. Study-wide results and limits: Clonality exceeded that of normal scalp in lesional scalp, most notably in alopecia totalis/universalis. Scalp clonality and expanded CD8+ clones among the top 100 showed significant decreases with tofacitinib.

Germline V gene lookup returns CDR1 SQVTM and CDR2 ANQGSEA. The germline V and J ends were trimmed by 6 bases and 9 bases, with 18 bases remaining between them. The CDR3 totals 12 residues. RNA extraction was followed by reverse transcription into cDNA, which acted as the sequencing template. Sequencing used immunoSEQ multiplex PCR; TCRdb keeps in-frame clones, though not all of them. The sample carries 95,000 to 100,000 clones, about three fifths recorded once. Treatment described: oral pan-JAK inhibitor, 5-10 mg twice daily. This TCR was recovered from a human donor with alopecia areata. The gene calls are TRBV29-1 and TRBJ2-7; tentative D call: TRBD2 (5 bases). The input for sequencing was CD8+ T cells sorted from blood, taken between weeks 55 and 65, from a patient treated with tofacitinib. The CDR3 coding sequence is TGCAGCGTCTCAGGCCCGGCGGGTGGGCAGTACTTC. Translation gives CSVSGPAGGQYF.